The sequence of this T cell receptor beta chain was determined in a study of blood T cell repertoires in COVID-19. At the level of the study: Sources were T cells, B-cell-depleted T cells, or PBMCs; the material itself was cDNA or gDNA.

V lost 2 bases to trimming and J lost 3 bases; unmatched junction nucleotides: 4. The length of the CDR3 is 17 residues. Germline CDR1 is SGHVS and CDR2 is FNYEAQ. Clinical history reported by participants formed the basis on which cohorts were assigned. Recovered status in Cohort 3 required two negative PCRs, clearance, or symptom resolution. Per the authors' pipeline: Researchers report that nucleated cell counts were estimated from reference gene primer amplification. Repertoires were generated with immunoSEQ multiplex PCR, while TCRdb's copy carries only in-frame clones and drops some. That table furnishes V, J and clone size, whereas the DNA furnished D and trimming. The sample records some 420,000 clones, around 89% being singletons.

The chain joins TRBV7-6 to TRBJ2-1; 13 bases match TRBD2. This clonotype was sampled from a man aged 25-45 years who had recovered from COVID-19. What was sequenced was PBMCs or T cells enriched from blood (not recorded which). This chain's CDR3 is CASSLTSGRAVYNEQFF. DNA for the CDR3: TGTGCCAGCAGCTTAACTAGCGGGAGGGCCGTCTACAATGAGCAGTTCTTC. The full variable domain, completed using reference TRBV7-6 and TRBJ2-1, is GAGVSQSPRYKVTKRGQDVALRCDPISGHVSLYWYRQALGQGPEFLTYFNYEAQQDKSGLPNDRFSAERPEGSISTLTIQRTEQRDSAMYRCASSLTSGRAVYNEQFFGPGTRLTVL.